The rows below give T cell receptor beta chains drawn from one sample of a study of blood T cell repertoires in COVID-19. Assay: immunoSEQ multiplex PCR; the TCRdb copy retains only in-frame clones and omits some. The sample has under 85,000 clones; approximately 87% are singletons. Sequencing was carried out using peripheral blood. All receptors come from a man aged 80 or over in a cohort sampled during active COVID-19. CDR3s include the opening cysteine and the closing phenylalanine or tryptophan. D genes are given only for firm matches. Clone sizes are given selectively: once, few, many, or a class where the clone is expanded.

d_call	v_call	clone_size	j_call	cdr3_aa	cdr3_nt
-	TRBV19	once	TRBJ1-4	CATTGGEKLFF	TGTGCCACGACCGGAGGGGAAAAACTGTTTTTT
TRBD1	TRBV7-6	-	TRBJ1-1	CASSPIQGAQTPEAFF	TGTGCCAGCAGCCCGATACAGGGGGCCCAAACGCCCGAAGCTTTCTTT
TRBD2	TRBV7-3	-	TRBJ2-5	CASSLTLASGVQETQYF	TGTGCCAGCAGCTTAACCCTGGCTAGCGGGGTCCAAGAGACCCAGTACTTC
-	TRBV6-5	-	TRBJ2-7	CASSTPGGNEQYF	TGTGCCAGCAGTACGCCCGGGGGTAACGAGCAGTACTTC
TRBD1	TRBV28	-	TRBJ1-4	CASSLTGGAANEKLFF	TGTGCCAGCAGTCTGACAGGGGGAGCAGCTAATGAAAAACTGTTTTTT
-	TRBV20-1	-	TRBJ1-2	CSARDERIHF	TGCAGTGCTAGAGATGAGAGAATCCACTTC
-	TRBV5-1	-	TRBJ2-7	CASSLGGGYSYEQYF	TGCGCCAGCAGCTTGGGCGGGGGCTACTCCTACGAGCAGTACTTC
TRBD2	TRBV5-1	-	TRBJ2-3	CASSSRSGGTDTQYF	TGCGCCAGCAGTTCGAGGAGCGGGGGGACAGATACGCAGTATTTT
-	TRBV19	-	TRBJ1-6	CASSIDYGRENRYSPLHF	TGTGCCAGTAGTATAGATTATGGCAGAGAGAACAGATATTCACCCCTCCACTTT
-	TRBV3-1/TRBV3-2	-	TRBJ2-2	CASSPSGTFTGELFF	TGTGCCAGCAGCCCATCCGGGACATTCACCGGGGAGCTGTTTTTT
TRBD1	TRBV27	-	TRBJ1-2	CASSIQGNYGYTF	TGTGCCAGCAGTATACAGGGGAACTATGGCTACACCTTC
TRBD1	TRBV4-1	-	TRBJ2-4	CASSQSRDRQAKNIQYF	TGCGCCAGCAGCCAATCCCGGGACAGGCAGGCCAAAAACATTCAGTACTTC
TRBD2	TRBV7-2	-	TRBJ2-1	CASSLSTPIAGAINEQFF	TGTGCCAGCAGCTTATCGACGCCAATAGCGGGGGCTATTAATGAGCAGTTCTTC
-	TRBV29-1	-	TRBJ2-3	CSAKGGAYGSTDTQYF	TGCAGCGCCAAGGGGGGGGCTTACGGTAGCACAGATACGCAGTATTTT
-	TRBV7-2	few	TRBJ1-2	CASSFGGYGYTF	TGTGCCAGCAGCTTCGGAGGCTATGGCTACACCTTC
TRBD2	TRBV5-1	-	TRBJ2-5	CASSWLAGLQETQYF	TGCGCCAGCAGTTGGCTAGCGGGGCTGCAAGAGACCCAGTACTTC
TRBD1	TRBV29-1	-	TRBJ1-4	CSAFRPLVLTGFPEKLFF	TGCAGCGCTTTCCGCCCGCTCGTCCTGACAGGGTTCCCCGAAAAACTGTTTTTT
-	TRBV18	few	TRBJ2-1	CASSPPASPSDEQFF	TGTGCCAGCTCACCACCGGCCAGCCCAAGCGATGAGCAGTTCTTC
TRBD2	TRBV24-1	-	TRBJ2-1	CAVGAGGPSEQFF	TGTGCCGTAGGAGCGGGGGGGCCATCTGAGCAGTTCTTC
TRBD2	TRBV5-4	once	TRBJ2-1	CASSLEAGGSYNEQFF	TGTGCCAGCAGCTTGGAGGCGGGGGGTTCCTACAATGAGCAGTTCTTC
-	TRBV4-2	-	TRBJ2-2	CASSRGSGSNTGELFF	TGTGCCAGCAGCCGAGGGTCAGGCTCGAACACCGGGGAGCTGTTTTTT
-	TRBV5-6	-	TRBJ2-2	CASSFGGAGELFF	TGTGCCAGCAGCTTCGGAGGGGCGGGGGAGCTGTTTTTT
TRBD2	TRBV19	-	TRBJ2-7	CASSLRRLAGGPSYEQYF	TGTGCCAGTAGTTTGCGGCGACTAGCGGGGGGGCCCTCCTACGAGCAGTACTTC
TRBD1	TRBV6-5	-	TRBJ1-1	CASSLDRADTEAFF	TGTGCCAGCTCCTTGGACAGGGCCGACACTGAAGCTTTCTTT
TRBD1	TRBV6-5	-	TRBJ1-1	CASSKDRADTEAFF	TGTGCCAGCAGCAAGGACAGGGCGGACACTGAAGCTTTCTTT
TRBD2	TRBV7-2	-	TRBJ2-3	CASRKLAGGLVPEDTQYF	TGTGCCAGCAGAAAACTAGCGGGGGGGCTTGTACCGGAAGATACGCAGTATTTT
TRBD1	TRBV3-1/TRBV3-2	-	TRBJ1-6	CASRGGAGTENSPLHF	TGTGCCAGCAGGGGGGGTGCGGGGACAGAAAATTCACCCCTCCACTTT
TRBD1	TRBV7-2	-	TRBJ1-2	CASSPGQGTGGYTF	TGTGCCAGCAGCCCGGGACAGGGGACAGGGGGCTACACCTTC
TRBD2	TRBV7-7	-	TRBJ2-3	CASSLSASGGFRDTQYF	TGTGCCAGCAGCTTATCTGCTAGCGGGGGGTTTCGGGATACGCAGTATTTT
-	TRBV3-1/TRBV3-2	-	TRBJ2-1	CASDNGETYNEQFF	TGTGCCAGCGATAACGGTGAGACCTACAATGAGCAGTTCTTC
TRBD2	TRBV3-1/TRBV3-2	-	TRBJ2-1	CASSRLAGGYSEQFF	TGTGCCAGCAGCCGACTAGCGGGGGGGTATTCGGAGCAGTTCTTC
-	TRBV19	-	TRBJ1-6	CASREGFNNSPLHF	TGTGCCAGTAGGGAGGGTTTTAATAATTCACCCCTCCACTTT
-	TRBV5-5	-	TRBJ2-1	CASSFFGGNNEQFF	TGTGCCAGCAGCTTTTTCGGGGGAAACAATGAGCAGTTCTTC
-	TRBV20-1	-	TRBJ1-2	CSASTSKLRARGYTF	TGCAGTGCTAGTACTAGCAAACTAAGGGCTCGTGGCTACACCTTC
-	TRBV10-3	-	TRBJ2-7	CAISEFMRGEQYF	TGTGCCATCAGTGAGTTTATGAGAGGCGAGCAGTACTTC
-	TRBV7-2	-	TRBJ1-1	CASSLAQKGVEAFF	TGTGCCAGCAGCTTAGCGCAGAAAGGGGTTGAAGCTTTCTTT
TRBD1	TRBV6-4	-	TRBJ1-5	CASSPGTGYNQPQHF	TGTGCCAGCAGTCCCGGGACAGGGTACAATCAGCCCCAGCATTTT